The entry that follows covers one T cell receptor (beta chain) sequence. Authors' processing steps: Amplified reference gene primers provided the basis for estimating nucleated cell counts. Assay used: immunoSEQ multiplex PCR; TCRdb lists only in-frame clones, some missing. That table supplies the V and J calls and clone size; D and trimming were determined from the DNA. The table lists about 670,000 clones, 75% to 90% of them singletons. The sample is drawn from a study of blood T cell repertoires in COVID-19. The CDR3 loop spans 15 amino acids. Germline V gene data show CDR1 as MGHDK and CDR2 as SYGVNS. V was pared by 8 bases and J by 6 bases, with 10 bases of the junction left unmatched.

V and J are TRBV25-1 and TRBJ1-6; 7 bases are a match to TRBD1. Sample: peripheral blood. The sequence was collected from a woman aged 18-29 years with acute or convalescent COVID-19. In nucleotides, the CDR3 is TGTGCCAGCCGCCGTGGACAGGCGGCTAATTCACCCCTCCACTTT. Protein: CASRRGQAANSPLHF. Based on the CDR3 plus reference TRBV25-1 and TRBJ1-6, the full variable domain is EADIYQTPRYLVIGTGKKITLECSQTMGHDKMYWYQQDPGMELHLIHYSYGVNSTEKGDLSSESTVSRIRTEHFPLTLESARPSHTSQYLCASRRGQAANSPLHFGNGTRLTVT.